A single sample is the source of the 3 T cell receptor beta chains below, sequenced in a study of response to subunit inactivated influenza vaccine. TCRdb re-derived calls from the RT-PCR reads in MiXCR, one entry per CDR3 protein. The sample shows around 480,000 distinct CDR3 sequences, roughly 9.7% of them seen only once. The sequenced sample was PBMCs from blood, obtained about 6 weeks after vaccination. The receptors originated from a man between 50 and 59 years old who received an inactivated influenza vaccine.

This chain links TRBV20-1 with TRBJ2-3; the match to TRBD2 covers 7 bases. This CDR3 contains 15 residues. Germline CDR1 and CDR2: DFQATT and SNEGSKA (reference sequence). Trimming cost V 2 bases and J 4 bases; bases outside gene matches: 9. The CDR3 loop reads CSARTGGSSPDTQYF. CDR3 nucleotide sequence: TGCAGTGCTAGAACTGGCGGGAGTAGCCCAGATACGCAGTATTTT.

This clonotype appeared a few times. The CDR3 bases are TGTGCCAGCAGGCGGACCGAGTACAATGAGCAGTTCTTC. Translation: CASRRTEYNEQFF. The chain is built from TRBV27 and TRBJ2-1; D call uncertain. Trimming shortened V by 6 bases and J by 4 bases, and 10 bases separated the two germline ends. Germline V lookup: CDR1 MNHEY, CDR2 SMNVEV (reference sequence). CDR3 length equals 13 residues.

In this sample, this clonotype turned up many times. V usage is TRBV4-3 and J usage is TRBJ2-1; D remains ambiguous. Trimming pared 2 bases from V and 0 bases from J, leaving 8 bases between. CDR1 and CDR2 from the germline V gene are LGHNA and YSLEER. The CDR3 spans 15 residues. This CDR3 is CASSQTESSYNEQFF. CDR3 nucleotides: TGCGCCAGCAGCCAAACGGAGAGCTCCTACAATGAGCAGTTCTTC.